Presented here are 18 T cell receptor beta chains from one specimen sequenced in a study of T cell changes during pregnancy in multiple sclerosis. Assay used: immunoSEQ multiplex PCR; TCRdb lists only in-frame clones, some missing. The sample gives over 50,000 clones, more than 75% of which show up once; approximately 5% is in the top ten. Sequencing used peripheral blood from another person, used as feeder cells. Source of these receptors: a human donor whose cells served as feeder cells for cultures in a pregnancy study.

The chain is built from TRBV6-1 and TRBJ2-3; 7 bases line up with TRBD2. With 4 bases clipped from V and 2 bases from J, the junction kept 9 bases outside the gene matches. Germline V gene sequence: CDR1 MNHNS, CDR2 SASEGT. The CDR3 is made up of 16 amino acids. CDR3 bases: TGTGCCAGCAGTGTGGGACTAAAACTTAACACAGATACGCAGTATTTT. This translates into CASSVGLKLNTDTQYF.

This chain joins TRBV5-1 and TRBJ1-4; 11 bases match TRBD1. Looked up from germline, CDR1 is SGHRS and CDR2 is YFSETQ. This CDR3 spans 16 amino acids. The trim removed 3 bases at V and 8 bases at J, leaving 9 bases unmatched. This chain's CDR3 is CASSYFGQGAEEKLFF. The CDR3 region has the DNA TGCGCCAGCAGCTACTTCGGACAGGGGGCGGAGGAAAAACTGTTTTTT.

The DNA for the CDR3 is TGTGCCACCTGGGCTTCTGGAAACACCATATATTTT. Translation: CATWASGNTIYF. The gene calls are TRBV28 and TRBJ1-3; D gene unclear. Germline V gene lookup returns CDR1 MDHEN and CDR2 SYDVKM. The CDR3 runs 12 residues. Trimming took 10 bases from V and 1 from J, leaving 8 bases between them.

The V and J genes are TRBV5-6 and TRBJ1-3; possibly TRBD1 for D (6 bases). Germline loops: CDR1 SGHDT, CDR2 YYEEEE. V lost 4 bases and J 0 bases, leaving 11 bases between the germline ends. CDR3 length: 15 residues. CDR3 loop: CASSGRDTSGNTIYF. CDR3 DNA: TGTGCCAGCAGCGGACGGGACACCTCTGGAAACACCATATATTTT.

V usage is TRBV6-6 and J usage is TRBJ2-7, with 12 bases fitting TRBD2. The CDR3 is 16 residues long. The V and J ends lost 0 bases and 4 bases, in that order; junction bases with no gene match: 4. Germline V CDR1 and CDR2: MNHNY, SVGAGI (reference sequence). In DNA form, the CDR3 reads TGTGCCAGCAGTTACTCAAGGACTAGCGGGGTTTACGAGCAGTACTTC. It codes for CASSYSRTSGVYEQYF.

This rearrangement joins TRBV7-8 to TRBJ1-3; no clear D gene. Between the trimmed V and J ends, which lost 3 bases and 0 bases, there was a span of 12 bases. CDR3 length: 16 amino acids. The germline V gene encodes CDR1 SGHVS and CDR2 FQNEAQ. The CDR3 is CASSFRRTDSGNTIYF. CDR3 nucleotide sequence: TGTGCCAGCAGCTTCAGGAGAACAGACTCTGGAAACACCATATATTTT. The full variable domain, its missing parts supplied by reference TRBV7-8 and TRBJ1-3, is GAGVSQSPRYKVAKRGQDVALRCDPISGHVSLFWYQQALGQGPEFLTYFQNEAQLDKSGLPSDRFFAERPEGSVSTLKIQRTQQEDSAVYLCASSFRRTDSGNTIYFGEGSWLTVV.

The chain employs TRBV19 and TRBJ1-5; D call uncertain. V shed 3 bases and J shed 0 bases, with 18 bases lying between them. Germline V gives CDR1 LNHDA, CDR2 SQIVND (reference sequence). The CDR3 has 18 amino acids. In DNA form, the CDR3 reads TGTGCCAGTAGTATGTTAAGCAGCCGAGGAGATAGCAATCAGCCCCAGCATTTT. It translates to CASSMLSSRGDSNQPQHF.

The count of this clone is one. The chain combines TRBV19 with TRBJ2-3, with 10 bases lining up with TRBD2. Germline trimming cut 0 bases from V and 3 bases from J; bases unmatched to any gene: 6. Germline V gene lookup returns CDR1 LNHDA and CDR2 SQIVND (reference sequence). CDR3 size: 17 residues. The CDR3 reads CASSIDGPAGGTDTQYF. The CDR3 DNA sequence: TGTGCCAGTAGTATAGATGGTCCAGCGGGGGGGACAGATACGCAGTATTTT.

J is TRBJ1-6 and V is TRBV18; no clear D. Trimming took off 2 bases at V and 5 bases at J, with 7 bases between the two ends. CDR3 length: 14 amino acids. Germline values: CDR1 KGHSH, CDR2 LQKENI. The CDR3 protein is CASSPGRNNSPLHF. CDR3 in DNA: TGTGCCAGCTCACCAGGTCGGAATAATTCACCCCTCCACTTT.

The CDR3 loop is CASTLAVSLTDTQYF. The CDR3 region has the DNA TGTGCCAGCACTCTAGCGGTTTCCCTCACAGATACGCAGTATTTT. V is TRBV7-9 and J is TRBJ2-3, with 7 bases that match TRBD2. Germline V lookup: CDR1 SEHNR, CDR2 FQNEAQ (reference sequence). CDR3 length: 15 residues. Trimming at V came to 7 bases and at J to 2 bases, leaving 9 bases not matched to a gene. The full variable domain, its missing parts supplied by reference TRBV7-9 and TRBJ2-3, is DTGVSQNPRHKITKRGQNVTFRCDPISEHNRLYWYRQTLGQGPEFLTYFQNEAQLEKSRLLSDRFSAERPKGSFSTLEIQRTEQGDSAMYLCASTLAVSLTDTQYFGPGTRLTVL.

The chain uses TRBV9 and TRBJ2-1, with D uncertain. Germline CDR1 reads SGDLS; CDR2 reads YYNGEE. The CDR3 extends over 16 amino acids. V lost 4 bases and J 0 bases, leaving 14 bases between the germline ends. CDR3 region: CASSPLGQSSYNEQFF. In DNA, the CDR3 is TGTGCCAGCAGCCCCCTTGGTCAGAGCTCCTACAATGAGCAGTTCTTC.

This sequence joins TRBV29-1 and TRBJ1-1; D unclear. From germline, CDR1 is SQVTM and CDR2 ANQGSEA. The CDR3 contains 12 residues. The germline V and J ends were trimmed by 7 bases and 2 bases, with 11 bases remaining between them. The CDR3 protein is CSGTTPNTEAFF. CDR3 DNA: TGCAGCGGAACAACCCCAAACACTGAAGCTTTCTTT.

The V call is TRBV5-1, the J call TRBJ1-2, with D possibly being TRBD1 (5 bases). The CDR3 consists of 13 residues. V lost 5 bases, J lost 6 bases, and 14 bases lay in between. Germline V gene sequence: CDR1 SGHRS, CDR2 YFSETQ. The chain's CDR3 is CASRLQLGDGYTF. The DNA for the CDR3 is TGCGCCAGCAGACTACAACTGGGGGATGGCTACACCTTC.

CDR3 sequence (DNA): TGTGCCAGCAGCTTACAACAGGGTGGCTCCTACGAGCAGTACTTC. Translated, it gives CASSLQQGGSYEQYF. This chain connects TRBV7-9 to TRBJ2-7; maybe TRBD1 (6 bases). Deletions cut 2 bases from V and 0 bases from J, with 11 bases between. CDR1 is SEHNR, CDR2 FQNEAQ, per germline (reference sequence). This CDR3 has 15 amino acids.

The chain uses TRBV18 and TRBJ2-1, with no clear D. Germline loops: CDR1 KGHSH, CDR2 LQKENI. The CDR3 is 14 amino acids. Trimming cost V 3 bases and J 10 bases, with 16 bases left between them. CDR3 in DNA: TGTGCCAGCTCACCCACCGCCCAACCAGACGAGCAGTTCTTC. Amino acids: CASSPTAQPDEQFF.

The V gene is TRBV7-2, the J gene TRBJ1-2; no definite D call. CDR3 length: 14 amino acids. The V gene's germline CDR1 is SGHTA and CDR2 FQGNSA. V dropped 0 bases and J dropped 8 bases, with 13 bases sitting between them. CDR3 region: CASSLAYGGSGYTF. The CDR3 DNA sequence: TGTGCCAGCAGCTTAGCTTACGGAGGGAGCGGCTACACCTTC.

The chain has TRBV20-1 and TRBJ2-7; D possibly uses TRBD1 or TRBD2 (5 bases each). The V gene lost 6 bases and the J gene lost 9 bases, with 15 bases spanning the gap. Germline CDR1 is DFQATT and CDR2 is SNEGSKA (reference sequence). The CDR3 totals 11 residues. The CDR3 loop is CSATGTPGQYF. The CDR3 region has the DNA TGCAGTGCCACCGGGACCCCGGGGCAGTACTTC.

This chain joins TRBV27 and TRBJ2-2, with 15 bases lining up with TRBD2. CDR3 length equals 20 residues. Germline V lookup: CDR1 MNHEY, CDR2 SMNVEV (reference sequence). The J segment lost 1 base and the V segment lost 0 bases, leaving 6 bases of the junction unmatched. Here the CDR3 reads CASSLSGLAGGLRNTGELFF. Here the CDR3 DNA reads TGTGCCAGCAGTTTATCCGGACTAGCGGGGGGGTTAAGGAACACCGGGGAGCTGTTTTTT.